This section outlines one TCR beta chain sequence together with its context. The target antigen is unknown. This specimen belongs to a study of shared clonotypes between healthy human individuals. Study overall: Every donor yielded three CD4 naive, three CD4 memory, two CD8 naive and one CD8 memory plate.

CDR1 and CDR2 (germline): MNHNS, SASEGT. Trimming removed 8 bases from V and 0 bases from J; junction bases left unmatched: 6. This CDR3 comprises 15 residues. General study points: There were few donors, and this limited the genetic and exposure-history diversity represented. Sorted-subset sequencing was shown by rarefaction to be incomplete despite large depth.

The repertoire was sequenced with immunoSEQ multiplex PCR; TCRdb's copy has only in-frame clones and lacks some. The data hold just over 2,000,000 clones, with roughly 96% observed a single time. The chain links TRBV6-1 to TRBJ1-3; 8 positions match TRBD1. Sequencing was carried out using naive CD4+ T cells sorted from blood. Subset indicated: CD45RA+ positively selected. The clonotype originates from a man younger than 35 in good health. The CDR3 sequence is CASADGQGSGNTIYF. The DNA of the CDR3 is TGTGCCAGCGCAGACGGACAGGGCTCTGGAAACACCATATATTTT.